These T cell receptor beta chains were read from a single sample in a study of beta chain features in type 1 diabetes. Sequencing was performed with immunoSEQ multiplex PCR; in TCRdb, only in-frame clones are kept and a portion is missing. The sample consists of about 140,000 clones, roughly an eighth of them appearing once. The material sequenced was central memory CD4+ T cells from blood. The receptors originated from a man aged 18 to 29 with type 1 diabetes. The CDR3 runs from the conserved cysteine through the conserved F or W. Fields, in order: CDR3 length, V gene, J gene, CDR3 protein.

CDR3 length: 16
V gene: TRBV9
J gene: TRBJ2-3
CDR3 protein: CASSARLGRPPDTQYF

CDR3 length: 14
V gene: TRBV27
J gene: TRBJ1-2
CDR3 protein: CASSFGSGSYGYTF

CDR3 length: 15
V gene: TRBV13
J gene: TRBJ2-4
CDR3 protein: CASTLRLANKNIQYF

CDR3 length: 15
V gene: TRBV30
J gene: TRBJ1-3
CDR3 protein: CAWSKQRLTGNTIYF

CDR3 length: 13
V gene: TRBV7-2
J gene: TRBJ1-6
CDR3 protein: CASNLAWNSPLHF

CDR3 length: 13
V gene: TRBV5-1
J gene: TRBJ1-1
CDR3 protein: CASSGTGGTEAFF

CDR3 length: 13
V gene: TRBV7-9
J gene: TRBJ2-1
CDR3 protein: CASSPPRGGEQFF

CDR3 length: 15
V gene: TRBV7-9
J gene: TRBJ2-3
CDR3 protein: CASSLRAGGEDTQYF

CDR3 length: 13
V gene: TRBV15
J gene: TRBJ1-2
CDR3 protein: CATSRGQEAGYTF

CDR3 length: 16
V gene: TRBV10-3
J gene: TRBJ2-3
CDR3 protein: CATYTKGGEREDTQYF

CDR3 length: 13
V gene: TRBV15
J gene: TRBJ2-5
CDR3 protein: CATSRDQLTELYF

CDR3 length: 13
V gene: TRBV29-1
J gene: TRBJ2-7
CDR3 protein: CSVGITDSYEQYF

CDR3 length: 12
V gene: TRBV5-1
J gene: TRBJ2-3
CDR3 protein: CASSSTTDTQYF

CDR3 length: 14
V gene: TRBV30
J gene: TRBJ1-3
CDR3 protein: CASRRGFSGNTIYF

CDR3 length: 13
V gene: TRBV27
J gene: TRBJ2-1
CDR3 protein: CAGSASIDNEQFF

CDR3 length: 13
V gene: TRBV27
J gene: TRBJ1-2
CDR3 protein: CASHPRQGGGYTF

CDR3 length: 16
V gene: TRBV11-2
J gene: TRBJ2-1
CDR3 protein: CASSLSGQTYYNEQFF

CDR3 length: 14
V gene: TRBV5-1
J gene: TRBJ1-6
CDR3 protein: CASSLGTDDSPLHF

CDR3 length: 14
V gene: TRBV10-3
J gene: TRBJ1-5
CDR3 protein: CAISESEGVQPQHF

CDR3 length: 15
V gene: TRBV5-4
J gene: TRBJ2-5
CDR3 protein: CASSFRGQQRETQYF

CDR3 length: 15
V gene: TRBV18
J gene: TRBJ1-5
CDR3 protein: CASSPSQTEISPQHF

CDR3 length: 15
V gene: TRBV6-1
J gene: TRBJ1-1
CDR3 protein: CATERRTGVNTEAFF

CDR3 length: 16
V gene: TRBV19
J gene: TRBJ2-5
CDR3 protein: CASSILTSGAQETQYF

CDR3 length: 13
V gene: TRBV7-2
J gene: TRBJ1-6
CDR3 protein: CASSGQTDSPLHF

CDR3 length: 16
V gene: TRBV29-1
J gene: TRBJ2-1
CDR3 protein: CSVAFRLAGGINEQFF

CDR3 length: 16
V gene: TRBV7-2
J gene: TRBJ2-3
CDR3 protein: CASSLVLGPSTDTQYF

CDR3 length: 14
V gene: TRBV7-8
J gene: TRBJ2-5
CDR3 protein: CASSDDTTQETQYF

CDR3 length: 13
V gene: TRBV7-3
J gene: TRBJ2-2
CDR3 protein: CASSWTAGGELFF

CDR3 length: 16
V gene: TRBV5-4
J gene: TRBJ2-3
CDR3 protein: CASSPGLAGLTDTQYF

CDR3 length: 17
V gene: TRBV4-1
J gene: TRBJ2-1
CDR3 protein: CASSQDRASGGYNEQFF

CDR3 length: 15
V gene: TRBV5-4
J gene: TRBJ2-5
CDR3 protein: CASTQGQSIQETQYF

CDR3 length: 15
V gene: TRBV27
J gene: TRBJ2-3
CDR3 protein: CASGDRTRISLTQYF

CDR3 length: 14
V gene: TRBV28
J gene: TRBJ2-3
CDR3 protein: CASRVTGGTDTQYF

CDR3 length: 15
V gene: TRBV4-2
J gene: TRBJ1-2
CDR3 protein: CASSQEKTGNYGYTF

CDR3 length: 10
V gene: TRBV20-1
J gene: TRBJ1-2
CDR3 protein: CSAGQYGYTF

CDR3 length: 16
V gene: TRBV7-2
J gene: TRBJ2-7
CDR3 protein: CASSPRRDRVVYEQYF

CDR3 length: 12
V gene: TRBV29-1
J gene: TRBJ2-2
CDR3 protein: CSFGQRTGELFF

CDR3 length: 14
V gene: TRBV30
J gene: TRBJ2-1
CDR3 protein: CAWDRGQVYNEQFF

CDR3 length: 15
V gene: TRBV6-5
J gene: TRBJ2-5
CDR3 protein: CASSYWGRGGETQYF

CDR3 length: 15
V gene: TRBV29-1
J gene: TRBJ1-4
CDR3 protein: CSVLGAGSGNEKLFF

CDR3 length: 14
V gene: TRBV11-3
J gene: TRBJ2-1
CDR3 protein: CASSLLGDYNEQFF

CDR3 length: 15
V gene: TRBV12-5
J gene: TRBJ2-5
CDR3 protein: CASGHGTGLRETQYF

CDR3 length: 14
V gene: TRBV6-5
J gene: TRBJ1-6
CDR3 protein: CASRPQGDNSPLHF

CDR3 length: 16
V gene: TRBV10-2
J gene: TRBJ2-5
CDR3 protein: CASSPALRTGQETQYF

CDR3 length: 15
V gene: TRBV18
J gene: .
CDR3 protein: CASSPPGGRAYEQYF

CDR3 length: 16
V gene: TRBV6-6
J gene: TRBJ2-4
CDR3 protein: CASSPHDSLAKNIQYF

CDR3 length: 12
V gene: TRBV5-1
J gene: TRBJ2-1
CDR3 protein: CASSPGQDEQFF

CDR3 length: 16
V gene: TRBV7-6
J gene: TRBJ1-4
CDR3 protein: CASSLRQGGFNEKLFF

CDR3 length: 14
V gene: TRBV4-2
J gene: TRBJ2-2
CDR3 protein: CASREQGDTGELFF

CDR3 length: 13
V gene: TRBV18
J gene: TRBJ2-7
CDR3 protein: CASSSSAFGEQYF

CDR3 length: 16
V gene: TRBV15
J gene: TRBJ1-1
CDR3 protein: CATSRGGTGRNTEAFF

CDR3 length: 16
V gene: TRBV7-2
J gene: TRBJ1-2
CDR3 protein: CASSLGGTPSNYGYTF

CDR3 length: 14
V gene: TRBV7-8
J gene: TRBJ2-5
CDR3 protein: CASSLSPSVETQYF